One sample yielded the 21 T cell receptor beta chains listed below, sequenced in a study of blood T cell repertoires in COVID-19. The protocol was immunoSEQ multiplex PCR, while the TCRdb copy is restricted to in-frame clones and leaves out a portion. The profile shows around 90,000 clones, around 87% of them singletons. The specimen was peripheral blood. These receptors originate from a male donor with acute or convalescent COVID-19.

This clone occurred a few times. This chain connects TRBV7-2 to TRBJ1-6; D possibly corresponds to TRBD1 (5 bases). The germline V gene has CDR1 SGHTA and CDR2 FQGNSA. This CDR3 is built from 16 residues. V was clipped by 0 bases and J by 7 bases, with 13 bases between them. The CDR3 loop reads CASSLARVGGNSPLHF. The DNA for the CDR3 is TGTGCCAGCAGCTTAGCGCGGGTTGGGGGGAATTCACCCCTCCACTTT. The complete variable domain, with remaining parts taken from reference TRBV7-2 and TRBJ1-6, reads GAGVSQSPSNKVTEKGKDVELRCDPISGHTALYWYRQSLGQGLEFLIYFQGNSAPDKSGLPSDRFSAERTGGSVSTLTIQRTQQEDSAVYLCASSLARVGGNSPLHFGNGTRLTVT.

The V gene is TRBV27, the J gene TRBJ2-5; TRBD1 aligns across 9 bases. The CDR3 extends over 13 amino acids. Germline CDR1 is MNHEY and CDR2 is SMNVEV (reference sequence). V gave up 8 bases and J gave up 9 bases; unmatched junction bases: 10. CDR3 DNA sequence: TGTGCCAGCGGCCAGGGACAGGGACAGTCCCAGTACTTC. Amino acids: CASGQGQGQSQYF.

The chain combines TRBV11-2 with TRBJ2-1; 7 bases are shared with TRBD2. Losses at the gene ends were 4 bases for V and 9 bases for J; bases not matched to a gene: 3. Germline lookup yields CDR1 SGHAT and CDR2 FQNNGV. The CDR3 consists of 12 residues. Here the CDR3 reads CASSSSGSEQFF. In nucleotides, the CDR3 is TGTGCCAGCAGCTCTAGCGGTTCTGAGCAGTTCTTC.

The V call is TRBV6-1, the J call TRBJ1-2, with 11 bases matching TRBD1. This CDR3 spans 15 amino acids. Trimming took 6 bases from V and 7 from J; bases not matched to a gene: 10. Per the germline V gene, CDR1 is MNHNS and CDR2 is SASEGT. CDR3 bases: TGTGCCAGCAGCAAGGGGACAGGGGGGGAGAGTGGCTACACCTTC. It is translated as CASSKGTGGESGYTF.

The chain couples TRBV21-1 to TRBJ1-4; the D segment call TRBD1 is taken from the table without a DNA check. TRBV21-1 is designated a pseudogene. This CDR3 has 15 residues. CDR3 sequence reads: CASSRRQGSNEKLFF. The CDR3 DNA reads as TGTGCCAGCAGCAGGAGACAGGGTTCAAATGAAAAACTGTTTTTT.

This sequence joins TRBV3-1 (or the pseudogene TRBV3-2) and TRBJ1-4, with D perhaps TRBD1 (6 bases). This CDR3 contains 14 residues. V lost 3 bases and J lost 7, with 12 bases in between. Germline V gene sequence: CDR1 LGHDT, CDR2 YNNKEL (reference sequence). In DNA form, the CDR3 reads TGTGCCAGCAGCCAGGTAACAGGGAGTGAAAAACTGTTTTTT. Translation gives CASSQVTGSEKLFF.

This chain joins TRBV6-5 and TRBJ2-7; 7 positions agree with TRBD1. Germline V gene data show CDR1 as MNHEY and CDR2 as SVGAGI. The trim removed 6 bases at V and 7 bases at J, leaving 9 bases unmatched. This CDR3 spans 13 amino acids. DNA for the CDR3: TGTGCCAGCAGCTATAGACAGGGTCGTGAGCAGTACTTC. This translates into CASSYRQGREQYF.

The gene calls are TRBV19 and TRBJ1-5; possible D gene TRBD1, 5 bases. The CDR3 runs 13 residues. V dropped 7 bases and J dropped 10 bases, with 17 bases sitting between them. CDR1 is LNHDA and CDR2 is SQIVND in the germline V gene (reference sequence). CDR3 DNA sequence: TGTGCCAGTAATTCAGGGATGTGGAGTCCCCAGCATTTT. This encodes CASNSGMWSPQHF.

The V gene is TRBV5-1, the J gene TRBJ2-5; TRBD1 aligns across 7 bases. Germline V lookup: CDR1 SGHRS, CDR2 YFSETQ. The CDR3 covers 15 residues. V lost 0 bases to trimming and J lost 2 bases; unmatched junction nucleotides: 4. In nucleotides, the CDR3 is TGCGCCAGCAGCTTGGCAACAGGGGTACAAGAGACCCAGTACTTC. Its translation is CASSLATGVQETQYF.

The rearrangement joins TRBV3-1 (or the pseudogene TRBV3-2) to TRBJ2-7; D not resolved. Trimming removed 2 bases at V and 7 bases at J, with 15 bases between. This CDR3 comprises 14 residues. Germline assignment: CDR1 LGHDT and CDR2 YNNKEL (reference sequence). The CDR3 DNA sequence: TGTGCCAGCAGCCAAACGACGGAGTTAAGAGAGCAGTACTTC. Protein: CASSQTTELREQYF.

This chain uses TRBV5-1 with TRBJ1-4; the D gene is possibly TRBD1 (5 bases). V lost 3 bases and J lost 4, with 10 bases in between. The CDR3 length is 14 residues. Per the germline V gene, CDR1 is SGHRS and CDR2 is YFSETQ. The CDR3 sequence is CASSSRTSNEKLFF. Here the CDR3 DNA reads TGCGCCAGCAGCTCTAGGACAAGTAATGAAAAACTGTTTTTT.

The chain is built from TRBV7-5 and TRBJ2-7; the tabulated D call, TRBD2, remains unverified against the DNA. TRBV7-5 corresponds to a pseudogene. CDR3 size: 16 residues. CDR3 in DNA: TGTGCCAGAAGTGGGGGGGCAGGACGGGACCCCTACGAGCAGTACTTC. Amino acids: CARSGGAGRDPYEQYF.

The chain carries TRBV19 and TRBJ1-4, with D unresolved. The germline V and J ends were trimmed by 6 bases and 2 bases, with 13 bases remaining between them. The CDR3 sequence is 15 residues long. Germline V gives CDR1 LNHDA, CDR2 SQIVND (reference sequence). CDR3: CASSENFGTNEKLFF. The DNA of the CDR3 is TGTGCCAGTAGCGAGAATTTCGGGACTAATGAAAAACTGTTTTTT.

The rearrangement links TRBV5-1 to TRBJ1-1; D is uncertain. Germline loops: CDR1 SGHRS, CDR2 YFSETQ. The V end lost 0 bases, the J end lost 1 base, and 10 bases lay between the germline ends. The CDR3 is 15 residues long. The CDR3 region has the DNA TGCGCCAGCAGCTTGGATGATAGAAGGAACACTGAAGCTTTCTTT. It translates to CASSLDDRRNTEAFF.

The rearrangement links TRBV2 to TRBJ1-1; TRBD1 is a possible D gene (6 bases). The germline CDR1 and CDR2 sequences are SNHLY and FYNNEI. V was trimmed by 2 bases and J by 4 bases, leaving 20 bases between them. CDR3 size: 17 residues. DNA of the CDR3: TGTGCCAGCAGTGAATGGGGACATTCTTCATGGGGCACTGAAGCTTTCTTT. Its protein is CASSEWGHSSWGTEAFF.

The chain combines TRBV18 with TRBJ1-2; 7 nucleotides line up with TRBD1. CDR3 size: 15 residues. Germline V gene data show CDR1 as KGHSH and CDR2 as LQKENI. Trimming removed 0 bases from V and 4 bases from J; junction bases left unmatched: 5. The CDR3 nucleotides are TGTGCCAGCTCACCACCAGGGGGCGTCGGCTATGGCTACACCTTC. This gives the protein CASSPPGGVGYGYTF.

V and J are TRBV15 and TRBJ2-7; the match to TRBD1 covers 8 bases. Germline CDR1 reads LNHNV; CDR2 reads YYDKDF (reference sequence). Trimming removed 8 bases from V and 1 base from J; junction bases left unmatched: 4. The CDR3 is 13 amino acids. CDR3 DNA: TGTGCCACCGGGACAGGTAATTCCTACGAGCAGTACTTC. The encoded protein is CATGTGNSYEQYF.

The chain links TRBV7-9 to TRBJ1-1; D uncertain. The CDR3 is 15 amino acids. V lost 5 bases to trimming and J lost 3 bases, with 16 bases between them. Germline CDR1 and CDR2: SEHNR and FQNEAQ (reference sequence). DNA of the CDR3: TGTGCCAGCAGCCCGGACCCCGCGGGTCACACTGAAGCTTTCTTT. Its translation is CASSPDPAGHTEAFF. The full variable domain, its missing parts supplied by reference TRBV7-9 and TRBJ1-1, is DTGVSQNPRHKITKRGQNVTFRCDPISEHNRLYWYRQTLGQGPEFLTYFQNEAQLEKSRLLSDRFSAERPKGSFSTLEIQRTEQGDSAMYLCASSPDPAGHTEAFFGQGTRLTVV.

V is TRBV4-1 and J is TRBJ2-7, with TRBD1 matching over 8 bases. Looked up from germline, CDR1 is MGHRA and CDR2 is YSYEKL. Trimming cost V 1 base and J 2 bases; bases outside gene matches: 7. The CDR3 runs 16 residues. The CDR3 reads CASSQVRTGIPYEQYF. CDR3 in DNA: TGCGCCAGCAGCCAAGTCCGGACAGGGATTCCCTACGAGCAGTACTTC.

V gene TRBV29-1 combines with J gene TRBJ1-4, with 8 bases aligning to TRBD1. V trimming: 3 bases; J trimming: 0 bases; junction bases outside the gene matches: 6. The CDR3 is 16 residues long. Germline V CDR1 and CDR2: SQVTM, ANQGSEA. The CDR3 DNA reads TGCAGCGTTGAGGACAGGGTGAACTCAACTAATGAAAAACTGTTTTTT. Protein: CSVEDRVNSTNEKLFF.

The genes are TRBV7-9 and TRBJ2-5; 13 bases are shared with TRBD2. CDR1 SEHNR and CDR2 FQNEAQ come from the germline V gene (reference sequence). V trimming: 3 bases; J trimming: 3 bases; junction bases outside the gene matches: 13. The CDR3 spans 19 residues. The CDR3 loop is CASSLRFGTSGIREETQYF. The CDR3 region has the DNA TGTGCCAGCAGCTTGAGATTCGGGACTAGCGGGATTCGGGAAGAGACCCAGTACTTC.